These 22 T cell receptor beta chains came from one sample sequenced in a study of technical replicates of blood from a handful of donors. Profiled with immunoSEQ multiplex PCR; TCRdb holds only in-frame clones, not every one. Seen here are around 58,000 clones, approximately 86% observed once, and the top ten hold roughly 5%. The sample taken for sequencing was PBMCs. The receptor set was obtained from a human donor in good health. Some clones in this sample may be carry-over from other donors' samples.

V gene TRBV23-1 combines with J gene TRBJ1-3; D is perhaps TRBD1 (6 bases). TRBV23-1 is designated an ORF whose function remains uncertain. Trimming cost V 0 bases and J 4 bases, with 10 bases left between them. The CDR3 is 15 residues long. The CDR3 region is CASSQSRGGGNTIYF. In DNA form, the CDR3 reads TGCGCCAGCAGTCAATCGAGGGGGGGAGGAAACACCATATATTTT.

This rearrangement joins TRBV5-5 to TRBJ2-1; D is possibly TRBD1 (7 bases). Trimming took off 5 bases at V and 4 bases at J, with 22 bases between the two ends. The CDR3 extends over 17 amino acids. CDR1 and CDR2 from the germline V gene are SGHKS and YYEKEE (reference sequence). The CDR3 DNA follows: TGTGCCAGCAGTTATTTCTCCGGAGGGGGCGGATACAATGAGCAGTTCTTC. Translated: CASSYFSGGGGYNEQFF.

The chain joins TRBV10-3 to TRBJ1-5; D ambiguous. V lost 6 bases, J lost 2 bases, and 11 bases lay in between. The CDR3 length is 14 residues. CDR1 ENHRY and CDR2 SYGVKD come from the germline V gene. The CDR3 region has the DNA TGTGCCATCAGCGACCCCGGGGGCAATCAGCCCCAGCATTTT. Its protein product is CAISDPGGNQPQHF.

This clone was counted once. The genes are TRBV18 and TRBJ1-2, with 7 nucleotides matching TRBD1. Unmatched junction bases numbered 8, after V lost 4 bases and J lost 3 bases. This CDR3 is 15 amino acids long. Per the germline V gene, CDR1 is KGHSH and CDR2 is LQKENI. The CDR3, as DNA: TGTGCCAGCTCACAAGGCAGGGGGGAACACTATGGCTACACCTTC. Protein product: CASSQGRGEHYGYTF. The whole variable domain, filled in from reference TRBV18 and TRBJ1-2, reads NAGVMQNPRHLVRRRGQEARLRCSPMKGHSHVYWYRQLPEEGLKFMVYLQKENIIDESGMPKERFSAEFPKEGPSILRIQQVVRGDSAAYFCASSQGRGEHYGYTFGSGTRLTVV.

In its sample, this clone was seen a few times. The rearrangement links TRBV4-1 to TRBJ2-3; 12 bases agree with TRBD2. This CDR3 is built from 17 residues. Looked up from germline, CDR1 is MGHRA and CDR2 is YSYEKL. J was trimmed by 1 base and V by 8 bases; bases with no gene match: 10. The chain's CDR3 is CASGLAGGRGGTDTQYF. The CDR3 DNA reads as TGCGCCAGCGGTCTAGCGGGAGGGCGGGGTGGCACAGATACGCAGTATTTT.

Regarding this clone: An end of the junction differs from the germline gene, which may be a read error. The genes are TRBV7-2 and TRBJ2-1; 8 nucleotides agree with TRBD2. The germline CDR1 and CDR2 sequences are SGHTA and FQGNSA. The CDR3 covers 15 residues. The CDR3 sequence: CASSLAGGDYNEQFF. In DNA, the CDR3 is TGTGCCAGCAGCCTAGCCGGGGGGGACTACAATGAGCAGTTCTTC. The full variable domain, with the rest looked up from reference TRBV7-2 and TRBJ2-1, is GAGVSQSPSNKVTEKGKDVELRCDPISGHTALYWYRQSLGQGLEFLIYFQGNSAPDKSGLPSDRFSAERTGGSVSTLTIQRTQQEDSAVYLCASSLAGGDYNEQFFGPGTRLTVL.

The chain recombines TRBV6-6 with TRBJ1-5; 7 bases line up with TRBD1. Germline CDR1 reads MNHNY; CDR2 reads SVGAGI (reference sequence). The CDR3 totals 13 residues. V was clipped by 6 bases and J by 7 bases; unmatched bases: 6. The CDR3 is CASRDRNDQPQHF. CDR3 DNA: TGTGCCAGCAGGGACAGGAATGACCAGCCCCAGCATTTT.

The CDR3 nucleotides read TGTGCCAGCAGCTCGGGAATCGGTGAGCAGTTCTTC. Translating gives CASSSGIGEQFF. The chain joins TRBV11-2 to TRBJ2-1; possibly TRBD2 for D (5 bases). This CDR3 region has 12 residues. Trimming took 4 bases from V and 9 from J, leaving 10 bases between them. CDR1 is SGHAT, CDR2 FQNNGV, per germline.

This chain connects TRBV6-5 to TRBJ1-6; 10 bases align to TRBD1. Germline assignment: CDR1 MNHEY and CDR2 SVGAGI. The ends lost 5 bases at V and 7 bases at J; junction bases unmatched: 5. This CDR3 is built from 15 residues. This chain's CDR3 is CASSMTGGLNSPLHF. CDR3 DNA sequence: TGTGCCAGCAGTATGACAGGGGGCTTAAATTCACCCCTCCACTTT.

The genes are TRBV18 and TRBJ1-1, with D possibly TRBD1 on 5 matching bases. The CDR3 has 13 residues. CDR1 and CDR2 from the germline V gene are KGHSH and LQKENI. The germline V and J ends were trimmed by 5 bases and 7 bases, with 14 bases remaining between them. The CDR3 sequence: CASSLQWGVEAFF. As DNA, the CDR3 is TGTGCCAGCTCATTACAGTGGGGGGTTGAAGCTTTCTTT.

This chain joins TRBV5-4 and TRBJ2-1; D is possibly TRBD2 (6 bases). Germline CDR1 reads SGHNT; CDR2 reads YYREEE (reference sequence). Trimming cost V 3 bases and J 6 bases, with 16 bases left between them. This CDR3 comprises 15 residues. The CDR3 nucleotides are TGTGCCAGCAGCTCTAGACTAGGCCAGGTCAATGAGCAGTTCTTC. This encodes CASSSRLGQVNEQFF.

This clone has just one count. This rearrangement joins TRBV7-2 to TRBJ2-7; 13 bases fit TRBD2. The V and J ends lost 4 bases and 2 bases, in that order; junction bases with no gene match: 2. Germline loops: CDR1 SGHTA, CDR2 FQGNSA. The CDR3 sequence is 15 residues long. Here the CDR3 DNA reads TGTGCCAGCAGCTCCACTAGCGGGGGGGCCTACGAGCAGTACTTC. It encodes CASSSTSGGAYEQYF. Supplemented by reference TRBV7-2 and TRBJ2-7, the full variable domain reads GAGVSQSPSNKVTEKGKDVELRCDPISGHTALYWYRQSLGQGLEFLIYFQGNSAPDKSGLPSDRFSAERTGGSVSTLTIQRTQQEDSAVYLCASSSTSGGAYEQYFGPGTRLTVT.

This clone was found a few times. The J gene is TRBJ1-1, the V gene TRBV5-1, with TRBD1 as a possible D gene (5 bases). The V end lost 0 bases, the J end lost 4 bases, and 7 bases lay between the germline ends. The CDR3 covers 13 residues. CDR1 and CDR2 from the germline V gene are SGHRS and YFSETQ. CDR3 nucleotides: TGCGCCAGCAGCTTGGCAGGGCCCACTGAAGCTTTCTTT. It is translated as CASSLAGPTEAFF.

The rearrangement uses TRBV12-5 and TRBJ1-5, with D possibly TRBD1 on 6 matching bases. CDR1 is LGHNT and CDR2 is FRNRAP in the germline V gene. The CDR3 is 16 residues long. Trimming took off 0 bases at V and 1 base at J, with 10 bases between the two ends. This CDR3 is CASGLVRGQSNQPQHF. The CDR3 DNA sequence: TGTGCTAGTGGTTTGGTACGCGGACAGAGCAATCAGCCCCAGCATTTT.

This clone appeared once. This chain joins TRBV7-2 and TRBJ2-1, with D perhaps TRBD2 (5 bases). The V and J ends lost 6 bases and 0 bases respectively, with 12 bases between them. The CDR3 extends over 15 amino acids. Germline V gives CDR1 SGHTA, CDR2 FQGNSA. Written as DNA, the CDR3 is TGTGCCAGCAGACGCCCGGGGAGCTCCTACAATGAGCAGTTCTTC. Protein: CASRRPGSSYNEQFF.

The chain recombines TRBV15 with TRBJ2-3, with D possibly matching TRBD1 (5 bases). The germline V and J ends were trimmed by 0 bases and 3 bases, with 13 bases remaining between them. CDR1 LNHNV and CDR2 YYDKDF come from the germline V gene (reference sequence). This CDR3 comprises 16 residues. CDR3 nucleotide sequence: TGTGCCACCAGCAGAGATAGGGCAGGGCTTACAGATACGCAGTATTTT. Protein sequence: CATSRDRAGLTDTQYF.

The chain couples TRBV7-2 to TRBJ2-1; D gene unclear. This CDR3 spans 15 amino acids. V dropped 5 bases and J dropped 3 bases, with 14 bases sitting between them. From germline, CDR1 is SGHTA and CDR2 FQGNSA. The CDR3 nucleotides read TGTGCCAGCAGCATCCCAAGCGCAAACTACAATGAGCAGTTCTTC. Protein sequence: CASSIPSANYNEQFF. Full variable domain (rest looked up from reference TRBV7-2 and TRBJ2-1): GAGVSQSPSNKVTEKGKDVELRCDPISGHTALYWYRQSLGQGLEFLIYFQGNSAPDKSGLPSDRFSAERTGGSVSTLTIQRTQQEDSAVYLCASSIPSANYNEQFFGPGTRLTVL.

This clone appeared a single time. The gene calls are TRBV18 and TRBJ1-2; D gene uncertain. This CDR3 has 13 amino acids. V was trimmed by 2 bases and J by 8 bases, leaving 12 bases between them. The germline gives CDR1 KGHSH, CDR2 LQKENI. As DNA, the CDR3 is TGTGCCAGCTCACCATCTTACAGTAACGGCTACACCTTC. Translated, it gives CASSPSYSNGYTF. The variable domain in full, completed from reference TRBV18 and TRBJ1-2, reads NAGVMQNPRHLVRRRGQEARLRCSPMKGHSHVYWYRQLPEEGLKFMVYLQKENIIDESGMPKERFSAEFPKEGPSILRIQQVVRGDSAAYFCASSPSYSNGYTFGSGTRLTVV.

The rearrangement uses TRBV9 and TRBJ2-1; 10 positions agree with TRBD2. The germline CDR1 and CDR2 sequences are SGDLS and YYNGEE. The CDR3 has 19 amino acids. Trimming removed 1 base from V and 0 bases from J; junction bases left unmatched: 10. The CDR3 loop reads CASSVNRAGGPLSYNEQFF. CDR3 coding DNA: TGTGCCAGCAGCGTAAACCGAGCGGGAGGGCCCCTCTCCTACAATGAGCAGTTCTTC.

The rearrangement joins TRBV19 to TRBJ1-1; 9 bases align to TRBD1. The CDR3 is 13 residues long. Germline V CDR1 and CDR2: LNHDA, SQIVND (reference sequence). V was pared by 11 bases and J by 6 bases, with 10 bases of the junction left unmatched. CDR3 residues: CAARDREYAEAFF. In nucleotides, the CDR3 is TGTGCCGCCCGGGACAGGGAGTACGCTGAAGCTTTCTTT.

This clone has just one count. The CDR3 DNA sequence: TGCGCCAGCAGCGAGGGGGCAAGCCAGACCCAGTACTTC. It is translated as CASSEGASQTQYF. The chain uses TRBV5-1 and TRBJ2-5; TRBD1 agrees at 7 bases. The CDR3 is 13 amino acids. V was clipped by 4 bases and J by 6 bases; unmatched bases: 6. In germline, CDR1 is SGHRS, CDR2 YFSETQ.

This chain uses TRBV19 with TRBJ1-1; 10 positions agree with TRBD1. Germline CDR1 and CDR2: LNHDA and SQIVND (reference sequence). CDR3 length: 13 amino acids. Trimming cost V 6 bases and J 6 bases; bases outside gene matches: 4. CDR3 bases: TGTGCCAGTAGGGACAGGGGGTTCGCTGAAGCTTTCTTT. As protein: CASRDRGFAEAFF.